Following are 32 T cell receptor beta chains from one sample sequenced in a study of cytomegalovirus exposure and HLA in healthy donors. Use of 60 Vbeta and 13 Jbeta primers characterized the PCR. TCRdb's table, derived via immunoSEQ multiplex PCR, lists solely in-frame clones and lacks some. The data show about 210,000 clones, roughly 82% seen once. Sequencing was done on a sample of PBMCs. The source is a middle-aged man in good health and CMV-seropositive.

This chain links TRBV29-1 with TRBJ1-5, with TRBD1 identical over 8 bases. Germline V gene data show CDR1 as SQVTM and CDR2 as ANQGSEA. The CDR3 covers 12 residues. V shed 6 bases and J 7 bases; nucleotides not matched to a gene: 5. The CDR3 spells CSVGQGRQPQHF. The CDR3 bases are TGCAGCGTCGGACAGGGAAGACAGCCCCAGCATTTT. Full variable domain (missing parts from reference TRBV29-1 and TRBJ1-5): SAVISQKPSRDICQRGTSLTIQCQVDSQVTMMFWYRQQPGQSLTLIATANQGSEATYESGFVIDKFPISRPNLTFSTLTVSNMSPEDSSIYLCSVGQGRQPQHFGDGTRLSIL.

The chain links TRBV4-1 to TRBJ2-3; tentatively, D is TRBD1 (5 bases). With 0 bases removed from V and 0 bases from J, the gap between germline ends came to 13 bases. Per germline, CDR1 MGHRA and CDR2 YSYEKL. This CDR3 has 17 amino acids. The CDR3 reads CASSQDGAEGSTDTQYF. CDR3 coding DNA: TGCGCCAGCAGCCAAGATGGGGCAGAAGGTAGCACAGATACGCAGTATTTT.

This clone was detected only a few times. The V call is TRBV6-1, the J call TRBJ1-1, with TRBD1 matching over 9 bases. The CDR3 sequence is 15 residues long. After removal of 6 bases from V and 1 base from J, the junction contained 6 bases not matched to a gene. The germline gives CDR1 MNHNS, CDR2 SASEGT. Here the CDR3 DNA reads TGTGCCAGCAGCCGGGACAGGGTCCCGAACACTGAAGCTTTCTTT. It is translated as CASSRDRVPNTEAFF.

The chain employs TRBV4-1 and TRBJ2-7; 7 nucleotides match TRBD1. Losses at the gene ends were 0 bases for V and 0 bases for J; bases not matched to a gene: 2. Germline V gives CDR1 MGHRA, CDR2 YSYEKL. The CDR3 spans 15 residues. The CDR3 region is CASSQETGASYEQYF. In DNA, the CDR3 is TGCGCCAGCAGCCAAGAAACAGGGGCCTCCTACGAGCAGTACTTC.

V is TRBV11-3 and J is TRBJ1-4, with D possibly being TRBD1 (6 bases). CDR1 SGHNT and CDR2 YENEEA come from the germline V gene. Trimming stripped 10 bases from V and 2 bases from J, with 14 bases between. The CDR3 runs 14 residues. The CDR3 is CATADRNTNEKLFF. The DNA of the CDR3 is TGTGCCACCGCCGACAGGAATACTAATGAAAAACTGTTTTTT.

The genes are TRBV11-3 and TRBJ2-3; 8 bases line up with TRBD2. Germline trimming cut 0 bases from V and 1 base from J; bases unmatched to any gene: 12. Per germline, CDR1 SGHNT and CDR2 YENEEA. The CDR3 consists of 19 residues. CDR3: CASSLDSIGRAYGTDTQYF. In DNA form, the CDR3 reads TGTGCCAGCAGCTTAGATTCGATCGGGAGGGCCTATGGCACAGATACGCAGTATTTT.

This clone occurred a few times. V is TRBV29-1 and J is TRBJ2-3; a possible D gene is TRBD2 (5 bases). The CDR3 is 11 amino acids. The germline V gene encodes CDR1 SQVTM and CDR2 ANQGSEA. Between the trimmed V and J ends, which lost 7 bases and 4 bases, there was a span of 9 bases. The CDR3 nucleotides are TGCAGCGGGACTTCATCAGATACGCAGTATTTT. Encoded protein: CSGTSSDTQYF.

The V and J genes are TRBV5-1 and TRBJ1-5; D gene uncertain. Germline CDR1 reads SGHRS; CDR2 reads YFSETQ. This CDR3 is built from 13 residues. The germline V and J ends were trimmed by 0 bases and 10 bases, with 11 bases remaining between them. CDR3 amino acids: CASSLGLGRPQHF. The CDR3 DNA reads as TGCGCCAGCAGCTTGGGACTAGGAAGACCCCAGCATTTT. Full variable domain (rest looked up from reference TRBV5-1 and TRBJ1-5): KAGVTQTPRYLIKTRGQQVTLSCSPISGHRSVSWYQQTPGQGLQFLFEYFSETQRNKGNFPGRFSGRQFSNSRSEMNVSTLELGDSALYLCASSLGLGRPQHFGDGTRLSIL.

The genes are TRBV11-3 and TRBJ2-7; 8 nucleotides align to TRBD2. Germline CDR1 reads SGHNT; CDR2 reads YENEEA. The CDR3 runs 15 residues. V dropped 5 bases and J dropped 3; count of bases not matched to a gene: 9. CDR3: CASSLGVAGNYEQYV. In DNA, the CDR3 is TGTGCCAGCAGCCTGGGGGTAGCGGGGAACTACGAGCAGTACGTC.

This clone was seen a single time. The J gene is TRBJ2-1, the V gene TRBV19; no definite D call. Trimming pared 4 bases from V and 0 bases from J, leaving 10 bases between. CDR3 size: 15 residues. From germline, CDR1 is LNHDA and CDR2 SQIVND (reference sequence). CDR3 in amino acids: CASSRGASSYNEQFF. CDR3 in DNA: TGTGCCAGTAGTAGAGGCGCGAGCTCCTACAATGAGCAGTTCTTC.

The V call is TRBV27, the J call TRBJ2-7, with 10 bases fitting TRBD1. This CDR3 is built from 16 residues. Germline V gene sequence: CDR1 MNHEY, CDR2 SMNVEV (reference sequence). The V and J ends lost 5 bases and 4 bases, in that order; junction bases with no gene match: 11. CDR3 coding DNA: TGTGCCAGCAGTGCCCTAGGGGACAGGGGTGTATACGAGCAGTACGTC. It is translated as CASSALGDRGVYEQYV.

A note on this clone: The same CDR3 can be traced to other DNA sequences in this sample. The chain has TRBV9 and TRBJ1-1; D may be TRBD1 (5 bases). Germline CDR1 reads SGDLS; CDR2 reads YYNGEE. V was shortened by 0 bases and J by 4 bases, with 10 bases between the two germline ends. The CDR3 has 14 residues. Written as DNA, the CDR3 is TGTGCCAGCAGCGTAGGCGGGGGAACCACTGAAGCTTTCTTT. It specifies CASSVGGGTTEAFF.

The rearrangement uses TRBV4-1 and TRBJ2-6; D may be TRBD1 (5 bases). The CDR3 sequence is 20 residues long. Trimming took 3 bases from V and 0 from J, leaving 21 bases between them. Germline CDR1 is MGHRA and CDR2 is YSYEKL. CDR3 in amino acids: CASSHRQNNRLNSGANVLTF. CDR3 nucleotide sequence: TGCGCCAGCAGCCACCGACAGAATAACAGGCTAAACTCTGGGGCCAACGTCCTGACTTTC.

The rearrangement joins TRBV19 to TRBJ1-1, with 9 bases matching TRBD1. The length of the CDR3 is 16 residues. CDR1 LNHDA and CDR2 SQIVND come from the germline V gene (reference sequence). With 4 bases clipped from V and 5 bases from J, the junction kept 11 bases outside the gene matches. The CDR3 bases are TGTGCCAGTAGTACCGTCCACAGGGGGCGCTGGACTGAAGCTTTCTTT. Protein: CASSTVHRGRWTEAFF.

This chain connects TRBV15 to TRBJ2-7; maybe TRBD2 (5 bases). This CDR3 is built from 14 residues. The V and J ends lost 1 base and 2 bases respectively, with 9 bases between them. Looked up from germline, CDR1 is LNHNV and CDR2 is YYDKDF (reference sequence). The DNA for the CDR3 is TGTGCCACCAGCAGAGGGGCGGGCGCCTACGAGCAGTACGTC. Its protein is CATSRGAGAYEQYV.

V gene TRBV7-9 combines with J gene TRBJ2-3, with unresolved D. Germline V gene sequence: CDR1 SEHNR, CDR2 FQNEAQ (reference sequence). Deletions cut 5 bases from V and 1 base from J, with 13 bases between. The CDR3 consists of 15 residues. CDR3 in amino acids: CASSAARSGTDTQYF. The CDR3 DNA reads TGTGCCAGCAGCGCGGCTAGGTCGGGCACAGATACGCAGTATTTT.

This chain uses TRBV2 with TRBJ2-1; D is unresolved. The CDR3 has 13 residues. V was shortened by 6 bases and J by 5 bases, with 11 bases between the two germline ends. The germline V gene encodes CDR1 SNHLY and CDR2 FYNNEI. In nucleotides, the CDR3 is TGTGCCAGCAGACGAGACTTAAACAATGAGCAGTTCTTC. This gives the protein CASRRDLNNEQFF.

The rearrangement uses TRBV5-1 and TRBJ2-2; 12 bases align to TRBD2. V was pared by 4 bases and J by 7 bases, with 5 bases of the junction left unmatched. Germline CDR1 reads SGHRS; CDR2 reads YFSETQ. This CDR3 has 15 residues. The CDR3 coding sequence is TGCGCCAGCAGCCCGACGACTAGCGGGGGCGGGGAGCTGTTTTTT. Amino acid sequence: CASSPTTSGGGELFF.

V usage is TRBV7-3 and J usage is TRBJ1-5, with D perhaps matching TRBD1 (5 bases). Germline V CDR1 and CDR2: SGHTA, FQGTGA. The V and J ends lost 0 bases and 5 bases respectively, with 14 bases between them. The CDR3 is 16 residues long. The DNA for the CDR3 is TGTGCCAGCAGCTTAACAGGGGAGGGCCCTTATCAGCCCCAGCATTTT. Protein product: CASSLTGEGPYQPQHF.

Notes on this clone: Its ends do not fully match the called genes, so a read error is possible. This chain joins TRBV6-1 and TRBJ1-1, with D possibly being TRBD1 (5 bases). The CDR3 loop spans 13 amino acids. Germline V gene sequence: CDR1 MNHNS, CDR2 SASEGT. CDR3 sequence (DNA): TGTGCCAGCAAGGAAGGGGTGAATACTGAAGCTTTCTTT. Amino acid sequence: CASKEGVNTEAFF.

The V and J genes are TRBV4-1 and TRBJ2-1; D gene unclear. V dropped 1 base and J dropped 10 bases, with 5 bases sitting between them. There are 11 residues in the CDR3. Germline lookup yields CDR1 MGHRA and CDR2 YSYEKL. Here the CDR3 reads CASSQAREQFF. As DNA, the CDR3 is TGCGCCAGCAGCCAAGCTAGGGAGCAGTTCTTC.

The rearrangement uses TRBV18 and TRBJ2-3; 8 bases fit TRBD2. The CDR3 runs to 15 residues. Germline CDR1 is KGHSH and CDR2 is LQKENI. After removal of 3 bases from V and 3 bases from J, the junction contained 5 bases not matched to a gene. Here the CDR3 reads CASSPIAGGTDTQYF. CDR3 in DNA: TGTGCCAGCTCACCGATCGCGGGAGGAACAGATACGCAGTATTTT.

The rearrangement links TRBV9 to TRBJ2-1, with D possibly being TRBD2 (6 bases). The CDR3 runs to 15 residues. The V gene's germline CDR1 is SGDLS and CDR2 YYNGEE. V shed 0 bases and J shed 6 bases, with 13 bases lying between them. CDR3 coding DNA: TGTGCCAGCAGCGTAGGACTAGATTTAGGCAATGAGCAGTTCTTC. Its protein is CASSVGLDLGNEQFF.

The V call is TRBV2, the J call TRBJ2-7; D is possibly TRBD1 (5 bases). Trimming removed 3 bases at V and 5 bases at J, with 11 bases between. CDR1 SNHLY and CDR2 FYNNEI come from the germline V gene. This CDR3 is built from 13 residues. In DNA form, the CDR3 reads TGTGCCAGCAGTGAGTGGCAGGGAAACGAGCAGTACTTC. Protein: CASSEWQGNEQYF.

J is TRBJ1-2 and V is TRBV18, with 10 bases that match TRBD1. The CDR3 extends over 17 amino acids. Unmatched junction bases numbered 18, after V lost 8 bases and J lost 6 bases. Germline V gives CDR1 KGHSH, CDR2 LQKENI. CDR3 sequence: CASLSVPAGTGADGYTF. The CDR3 DNA is TGTGCCAGCCTAAGCGTTCCCGCCGGGACAGGGGCGGATGGCTACACCTTC.

The rearrangement joins TRBV30 to TRBJ1-5, with D perhaps matching TRBD1 (5 bases). Trimming took 2 bases from V and 7 from J, leaving 12 bases between them. Germline V gene lookup returns CDR1 GTSNPN and CDR2 SVGIG (reference sequence). The CDR3 totals 13 residues. The CDR3 DNA follows: TGTGCCTGGAGTACGCAGGAGGGGCAGCCCCAGCATTTT. This translates into CAWSTQEGQPQHF.

This clone came up a few times. The rearrangement uses TRBV27 and TRBJ1-5; 11 bases align to TRBD1. The V gene end was trimmed by 4 bases and the J gene end by 5 bases; junction bases not matched to a gene: 1. The CDR3 runs to 14 residues. CDR1 and CDR2 from the germline V gene are MNHEY and SMNVEV (reference sequence). CDR3 region: CASSSGQGDQPQHF. The CDR3 bases are TGTGCCAGCAGTTCGGGACAGGGGGATCAGCCCCAGCATTTT.

The chain is built from TRBV6-6 and TRBJ2-4, with 7 positions matching TRBD1. The V and J ends lost 8 bases and 8 bases, in that order; junction bases with no gene match: 9. CDR1 is MNHNY, CDR2 SVGAGI, per germline (reference sequence). There are 13 residues in the CDR3. CDR3 sequence reads: CASRTGMNDIQYF. For the CDR3, the DNA is TGTGCCAGCCGGACAGGAATGAACGACATTCAGTACTTC.

The chain uses TRBV19 and TRBJ2-3; 11 positions match TRBD2. Germline loops: CDR1 LNHDA, CDR2 SQIVND (reference sequence). V lost 7 bases, J lost 6 bases, and 9 bases stayed unmatched. The CDR3 runs 15 residues. CDR3: CASTRSGRAGDTQYF. The CDR3 DNA follows: TGTGCCAGTACCCGTAGCGGGAGGGCGGGGGATACGCAGTATTTT.

A single count supports this clone. The chain uses TRBV19 and TRBJ2-7, with TRBD1 matching over 7 bases. The V gene's germline CDR1 is LNHDA and CDR2 SQIVND (reference sequence). The CDR3 sequence is 15 residues long. V dropped 4 bases and J dropped 2; count of bases not matched to a gene: 8. CDR3: CASSTRQGGPYEQYF. DNA for the CDR3: TGTGCCAGTAGTACCCGACAGGGCGGCCCCTACGAGCAGTACTTC.

J is TRBJ2-7 and V is TRBV10-3; weak D call: TRBD1 (5 bases). Germline CDR1 and CDR2: ENHRY and SYGVKD. V was pared by 3 bases and J by 2 bases, with 14 bases between. The CDR3 is 15 residues long. CDR3 DNA: TGTGCCATCAGTGACCCCAGGGTGGGAACCTACGAGCAGTACTTC. It translates to CAISDPRVGTYEQYF.

The chain joins TRBV27 to TRBJ2-7; D is possibly TRBD1 (6 bases). The CDR3 sequence is 14 residues long. Trimming removed 3 bases from V and 1 base from J, with 10 bases in between. Germline-derived CDR1 and CDR2 are MNHEY and SMNVEV (reference sequence). This CDR3 is CASSFMQGSYEQYF. The CDR3 DNA is TGTGCCAGCAGTTTCATGCAGGGGTCCTACGAGCAGTACTTC.